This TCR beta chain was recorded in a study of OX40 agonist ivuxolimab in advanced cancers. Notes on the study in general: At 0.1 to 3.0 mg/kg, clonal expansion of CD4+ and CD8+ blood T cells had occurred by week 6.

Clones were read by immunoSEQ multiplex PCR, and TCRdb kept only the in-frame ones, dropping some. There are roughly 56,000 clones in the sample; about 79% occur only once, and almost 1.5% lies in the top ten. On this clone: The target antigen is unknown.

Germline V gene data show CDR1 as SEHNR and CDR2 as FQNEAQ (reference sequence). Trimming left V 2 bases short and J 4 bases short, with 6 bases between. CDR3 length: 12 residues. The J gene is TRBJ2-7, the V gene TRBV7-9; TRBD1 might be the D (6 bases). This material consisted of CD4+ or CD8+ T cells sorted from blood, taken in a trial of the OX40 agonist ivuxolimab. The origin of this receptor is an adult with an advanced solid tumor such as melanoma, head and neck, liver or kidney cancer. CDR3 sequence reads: CASSLTGYEQYF. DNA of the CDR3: TGTGCCAGCAGCTTAACAGGGTACGAGCAGTACTTC.